This TCR beta chain is from a study of blood T cell repertoires in COVID-19. Sequencing was performed with immunoSEQ multiplex PCR; in TCRdb, only in-frame clones are kept and a portion is missing. The sample includes fewer than 200,000 clones, around 93% of them seen just once. The CDR3 runs to 13 residues. The germline gives CDR1 MNHEY, CDR2 SVGAGI. Trimming cost V 5 bases and J 10 bases, with 12 bases left between them. This clone has only a few counts. This receptor was obtained from a woman in her forties or fifties with acute or convalescent COVID-19. This chain links TRBV6-5 with TRBJ1-6, with D maybe TRBD1 (5 bases). Sequenced material: peripheral blood. Here the CDR3 DNA reads TGTGCCAGCAGTAACCTTGCAGGGTCACCCCTCCACTTT. Translating gives CASSNLAGSPLHF.